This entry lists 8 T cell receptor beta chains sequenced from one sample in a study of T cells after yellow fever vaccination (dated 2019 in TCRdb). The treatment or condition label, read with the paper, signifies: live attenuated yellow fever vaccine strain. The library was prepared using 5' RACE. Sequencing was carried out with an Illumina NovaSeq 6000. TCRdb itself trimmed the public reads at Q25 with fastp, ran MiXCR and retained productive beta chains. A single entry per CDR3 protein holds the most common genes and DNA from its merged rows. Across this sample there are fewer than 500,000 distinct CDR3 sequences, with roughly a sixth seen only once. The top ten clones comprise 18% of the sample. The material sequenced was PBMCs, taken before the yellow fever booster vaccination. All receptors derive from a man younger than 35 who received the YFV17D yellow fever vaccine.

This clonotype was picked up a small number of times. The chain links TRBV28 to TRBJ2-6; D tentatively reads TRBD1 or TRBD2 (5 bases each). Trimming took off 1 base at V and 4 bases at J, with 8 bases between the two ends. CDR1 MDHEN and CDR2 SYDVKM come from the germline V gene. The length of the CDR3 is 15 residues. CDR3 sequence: CASSLYGAGANVLTF. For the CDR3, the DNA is TGTGCCAGCAGTTTATACGGGGCAGGGGCCAACGTCCTGACTTTC. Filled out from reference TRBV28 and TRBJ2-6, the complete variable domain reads DVKVTQSSRYLVKRTGEKVFLECVQDMDHENMFWYRQDPGLGLRLIYFSYDVKMKEKGDIPEGYSVSREKKERFSLILESASTNQTSMYLCASSLYGAGANVLTFGAGSRLTVL.

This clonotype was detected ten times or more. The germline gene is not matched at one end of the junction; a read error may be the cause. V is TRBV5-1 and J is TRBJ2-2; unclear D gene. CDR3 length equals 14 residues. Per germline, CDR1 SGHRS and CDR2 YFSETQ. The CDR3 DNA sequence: TGTGCCAGCAGCTTGGCGGCGAACACCGGGGAGCTGTTTTTT. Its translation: CASSLAANTGELFF. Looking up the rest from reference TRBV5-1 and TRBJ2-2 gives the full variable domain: KAGVTQTPRYLIKTRGQQVTLSCSPISGHRSVSWYQQTPGQGLQFLFEYFSETQRNKGNFPGRFSGRQFSNSRSEMNVSTLELGDSALYLCASSLAANTGELFFGEGSRLTVL.

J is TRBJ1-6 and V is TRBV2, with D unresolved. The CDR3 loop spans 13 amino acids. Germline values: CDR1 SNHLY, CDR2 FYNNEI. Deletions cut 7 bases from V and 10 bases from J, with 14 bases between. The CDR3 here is CASNKEKGSPLHF. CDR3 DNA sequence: TGTGCCAGCAATAAGGAGAAGGGATCACCCCTCCACTTT. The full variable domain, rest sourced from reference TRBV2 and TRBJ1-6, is EPEVTQTPSHQVTQMGQEVILRCVPISNHLYFYWYRQILGQKVEFLVSFYNNEISEKSEIFDDQFSVERPDGSNFTLKIRSTKLEDSAMYFCASNKEKGSPLHFGNGTRLTVT.

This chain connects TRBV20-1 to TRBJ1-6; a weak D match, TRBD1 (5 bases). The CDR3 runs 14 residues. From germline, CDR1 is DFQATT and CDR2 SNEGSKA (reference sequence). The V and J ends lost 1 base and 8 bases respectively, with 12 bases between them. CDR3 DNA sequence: TGCAGTGCTAGAGTGGCCCAGGGATATTCACCCCTCCACTTT. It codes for CSARVAQGYSPLHF.

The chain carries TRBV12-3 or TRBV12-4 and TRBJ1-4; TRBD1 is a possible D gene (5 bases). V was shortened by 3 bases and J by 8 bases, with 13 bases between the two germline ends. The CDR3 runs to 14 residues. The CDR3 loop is CASSLGRVREKLFF. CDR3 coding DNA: TGTGCCAGCAGTTTGGGCAGGGTACGGGAAAAACTGTTTTTT.

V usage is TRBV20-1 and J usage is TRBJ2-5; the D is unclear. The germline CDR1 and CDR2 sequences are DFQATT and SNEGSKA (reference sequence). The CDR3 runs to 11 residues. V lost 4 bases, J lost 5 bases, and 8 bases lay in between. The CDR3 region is CSANFRETQYF. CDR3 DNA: TGCAGTGCTAATTTTAGGGAGACCCAGTACTTC.

The CDR3 loop is CASSPSGDEAFF. As DNA, the CDR3 is TGTGCCAGCTCACCGTCTGGGGATGAAGCTTTCTTT. J is TRBJ1-1 and V is TRBV18; D ambiguous. Germline CDR1 reads KGHSH; CDR2 reads LQKENI. The germline V and J ends were trimmed by 3 bases and 7 bases, with 9 bases remaining between them. This CDR3 comprises 12 residues.

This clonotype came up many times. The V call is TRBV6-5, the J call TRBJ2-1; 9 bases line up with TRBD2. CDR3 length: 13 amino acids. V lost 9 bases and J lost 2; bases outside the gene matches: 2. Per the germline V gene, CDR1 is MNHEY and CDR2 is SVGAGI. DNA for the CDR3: TGTGCCAGTGCGGGGGGGCCCTACAATGAGCAGTTCTTC. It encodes CASAGGPYNEQFF.